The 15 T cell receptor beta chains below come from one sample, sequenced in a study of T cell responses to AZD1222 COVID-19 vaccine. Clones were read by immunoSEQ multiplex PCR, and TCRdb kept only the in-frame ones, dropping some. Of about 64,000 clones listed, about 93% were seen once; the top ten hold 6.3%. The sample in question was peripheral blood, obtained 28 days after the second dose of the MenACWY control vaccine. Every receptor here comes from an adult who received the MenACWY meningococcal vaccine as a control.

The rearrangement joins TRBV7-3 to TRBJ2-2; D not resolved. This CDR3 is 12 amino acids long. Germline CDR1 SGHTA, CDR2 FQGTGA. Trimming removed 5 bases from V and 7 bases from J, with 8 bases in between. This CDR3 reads CASSTSGGELFF. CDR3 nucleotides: TGTGCCAGCAGCACGTCTGGCGGGGAGCTGTTTTTT.

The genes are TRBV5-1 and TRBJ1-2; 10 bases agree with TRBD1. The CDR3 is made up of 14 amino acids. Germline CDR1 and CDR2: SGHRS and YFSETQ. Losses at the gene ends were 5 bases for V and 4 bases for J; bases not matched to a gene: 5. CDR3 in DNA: TGCGCCAGCAGAGCGGGACAGGGGAGCTATGGCTACACCTTC. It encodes CASRAGQGSYGYTF. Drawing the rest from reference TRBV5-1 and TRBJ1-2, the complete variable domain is KAGVTQTPRYLIKTRGQQVTLSCSPISGHRSVSWYQQTPGQGLQFLFEYFSETQRNKGNFPGRFSGRQFSNSRSEMNVSTLELGDSALYLCASRAGQGSYGYTFGSGTRLTVV.

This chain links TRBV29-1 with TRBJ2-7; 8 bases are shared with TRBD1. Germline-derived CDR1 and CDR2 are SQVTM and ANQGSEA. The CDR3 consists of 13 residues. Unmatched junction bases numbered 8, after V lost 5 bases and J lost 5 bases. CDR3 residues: CSVKAGGADEQYF. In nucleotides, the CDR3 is TGCAGCGTTAAAGCAGGGGGCGCGGACGAGCAGTACTTC.

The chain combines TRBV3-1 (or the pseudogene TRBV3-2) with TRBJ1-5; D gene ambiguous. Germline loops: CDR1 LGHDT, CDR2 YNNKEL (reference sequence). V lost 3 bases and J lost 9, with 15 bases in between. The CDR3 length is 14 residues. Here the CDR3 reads CASSQKAGVAPQHF. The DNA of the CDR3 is TGTGCCAGCAGCCAGAAGGCCGGGGTAGCGCCCCAGCATTTT.

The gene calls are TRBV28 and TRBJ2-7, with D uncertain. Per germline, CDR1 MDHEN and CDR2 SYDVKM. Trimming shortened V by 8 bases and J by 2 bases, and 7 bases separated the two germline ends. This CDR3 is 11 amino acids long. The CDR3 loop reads CASGRTYEQYF. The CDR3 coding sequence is TGTGCCAGCGGCAGGACCTACGAGCAGTACTTC.

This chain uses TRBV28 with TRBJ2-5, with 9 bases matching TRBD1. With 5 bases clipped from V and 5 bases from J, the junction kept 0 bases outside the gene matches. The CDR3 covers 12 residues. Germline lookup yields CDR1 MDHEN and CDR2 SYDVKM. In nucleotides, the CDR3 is TGTGCCAGCAGTGGGACAGGGGAGACCCAGTACTTC. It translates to CASSGTGETQYF. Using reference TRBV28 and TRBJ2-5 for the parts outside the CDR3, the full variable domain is DVKVTQSSRYLVKRTGEKVFLECVQDMDHENMFWYRQDPGLGLRLIYFSYDVKMKEKGDIPEGYSVSREKKERFSLILESASTNQTSMYLCASSGTGETQYFGPGTRLLVL.

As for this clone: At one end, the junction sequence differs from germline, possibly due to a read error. In DNA, the CDR3 is TGTGCCAGCAGGGCGACAGGGGATAAATCACCCCTCCACTTT. Protein sequence: CASRATGDKSPLHF. The gene calls are TRBV25-1 and TRBJ1-6; 8 bases map to TRBD1. The CDR3 loop spans 14 amino acids. Per germline, CDR1 MGHDK and CDR2 SYGVNS.

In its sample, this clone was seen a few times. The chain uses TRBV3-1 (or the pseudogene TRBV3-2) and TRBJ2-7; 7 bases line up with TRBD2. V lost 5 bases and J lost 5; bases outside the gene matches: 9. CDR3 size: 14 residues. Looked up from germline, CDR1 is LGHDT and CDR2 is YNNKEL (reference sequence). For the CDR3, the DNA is TGTGCCAGCAGCACTAGCGTTACGGAGGACGAGCAGTACTTC. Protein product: CASSTSVTEDEQYF.

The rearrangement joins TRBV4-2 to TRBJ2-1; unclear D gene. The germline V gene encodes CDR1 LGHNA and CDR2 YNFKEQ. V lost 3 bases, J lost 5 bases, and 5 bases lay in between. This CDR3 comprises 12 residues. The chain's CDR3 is CASSHGNNEQFF. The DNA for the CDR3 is TGTGCCAGCAGCCATGGCAACAATGAGCAGTTCTTC.

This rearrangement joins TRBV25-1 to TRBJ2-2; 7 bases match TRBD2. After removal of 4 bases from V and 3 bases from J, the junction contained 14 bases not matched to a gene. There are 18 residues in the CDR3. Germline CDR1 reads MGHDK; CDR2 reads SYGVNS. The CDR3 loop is CASSGGMRAGLDTGELFF. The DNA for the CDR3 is TGTGCCAGCAGTGGCGGCATGAGAGCGGGGTTGGACACCGGGGAGCTGTTTTTT.

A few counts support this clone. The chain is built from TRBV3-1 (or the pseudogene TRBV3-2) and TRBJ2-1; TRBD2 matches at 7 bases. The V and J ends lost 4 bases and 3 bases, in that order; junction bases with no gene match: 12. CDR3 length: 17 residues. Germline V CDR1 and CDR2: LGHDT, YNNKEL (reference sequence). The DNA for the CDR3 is TGTGCCAGCAGCCCGTTCCTCAGTCCTAGCGGCTACAATGAGCAGTTCTTC. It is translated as CASSPFLSPSGYNEQFF.

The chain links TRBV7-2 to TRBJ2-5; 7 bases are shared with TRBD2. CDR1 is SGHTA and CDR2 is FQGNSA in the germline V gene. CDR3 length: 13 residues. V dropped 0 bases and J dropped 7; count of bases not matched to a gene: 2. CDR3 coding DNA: TGTGCCAGCAGCTTAGCTGGCGGGGGGACCCAGTACTTC. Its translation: CASSLAGGGTQYF.

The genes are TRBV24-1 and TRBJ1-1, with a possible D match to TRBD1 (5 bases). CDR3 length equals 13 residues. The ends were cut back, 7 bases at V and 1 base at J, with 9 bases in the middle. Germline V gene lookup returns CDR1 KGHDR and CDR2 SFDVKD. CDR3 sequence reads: CATRLDRNTEAFF. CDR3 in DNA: TGTGCCACCAGACTCGACAGGAACACTGAAGCTTTCTTT.

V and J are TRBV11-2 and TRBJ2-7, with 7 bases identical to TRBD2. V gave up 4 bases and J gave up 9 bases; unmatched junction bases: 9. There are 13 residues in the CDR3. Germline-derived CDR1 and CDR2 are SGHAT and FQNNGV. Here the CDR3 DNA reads TGTGCCAGCAGCTCACCCATATCGGGAGGGCAGTACTTC. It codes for CASSSPISGGQYF. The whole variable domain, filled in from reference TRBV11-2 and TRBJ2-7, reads EAGVAQSPRYKIIEKRQSVAFWCNPISGHATLYWYQQILGQGPKLLIQFQNNGVVDDSQLPKDRFSAERLKGVDSTLKIQPAKLEDSAVYLCASSSPISGGQYFGPGTRLTVT.

CDR3 sequence (DNA): TGTGCCAGCAGCCCCCTTGCGGCCGCAAATTCACCCCTCCACTTT. Its translation is CASSPLAAANSPLHF. The chain couples TRBV7-2 to TRBJ1-6, with D unclear. V was cut by 5 bases and J by 7 bases, with 15 bases left in between. The CDR3 extends over 15 amino acids. Looked up from germline, CDR1 is SGHTA and CDR2 is FQGNSA.